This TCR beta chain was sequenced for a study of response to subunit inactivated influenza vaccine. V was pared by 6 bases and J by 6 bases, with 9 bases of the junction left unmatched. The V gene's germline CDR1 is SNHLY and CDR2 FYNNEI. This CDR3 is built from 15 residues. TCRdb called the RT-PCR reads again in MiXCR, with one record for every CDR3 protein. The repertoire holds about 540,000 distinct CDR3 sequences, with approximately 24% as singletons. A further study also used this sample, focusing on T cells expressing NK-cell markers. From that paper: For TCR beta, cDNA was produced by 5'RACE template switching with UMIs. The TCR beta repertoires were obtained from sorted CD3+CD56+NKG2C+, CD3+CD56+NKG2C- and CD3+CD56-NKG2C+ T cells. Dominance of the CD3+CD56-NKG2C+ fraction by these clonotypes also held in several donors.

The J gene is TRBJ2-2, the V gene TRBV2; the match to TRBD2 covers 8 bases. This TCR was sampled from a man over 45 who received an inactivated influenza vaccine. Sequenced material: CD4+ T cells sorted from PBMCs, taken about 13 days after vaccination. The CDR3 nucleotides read TGTGCCAGCAGACAGCGGGAGAGTTTCTCCGGGGAGCTGTTTTTT. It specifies CASRQRESFSGELFF.